This passage covers 17 T cell receptor beta chains from one sample sequenced in a study of T cells in Graves' hyperthyroidism and ophthalmopathy. Amplified TCR beta CDR3 regions derived from RNA transcripts. The HTBI primer set served for first-round RT-PCR of the TCR CDR3. Using its own MiXCR run on the multiplex PCR reads, TCRdb lists one record per CDR3 protein. The sample has 650,000 to 800,000 distinct CDR3 sequences; roughly 45% are singletons. The specimen sequenced was peripheral blood or thyroid tissue (not recorded which). All receptors derive from an adult man with Graves' disease, either hyperthyroidism or ophthalmopathy (not recorded which).

Details on this clonotype: One base away lies a much larger clone, so this may be a sequencing read error. V gene TRBV14 combines with J gene TRBJ2-7, with TRBD2 matching over 7 bases. With V trimmed by 4 bases and J by 3 bases, 3 bases remained unmatched. The CDR3 spans 13 residues. The V gene's germline CDR1 is SGHDN and CDR2 FVKESK. The DNA for the CDR3 is TGTGCCAGCAGCCGAGGACTAGTCTACGAGCAGTACTTC. Protein: CASSRGLVYEQYF.

This clonotype was recorded many times. J is TRBJ1-1 and V is TRBV2; D is unclear. CDR1 and CDR2 from the germline V gene are SNHLY and FYNNEI. The CDR3 is 11 amino acids. The ends were cut back, 2 bases at V and 11 bases at J, with 9 bases in the middle. This chain's CDR3 is CASSEWVAAFF. The CDR3 DNA follows: TGTGCCAGCAGTGAATGGGTGGCGGCTTTCTTT.

The chain carries TRBV7-9 and TRBJ2-2; D possibly uses TRBD1 or TRBD2 (5 bases each). There are 18 residues in the CDR3. V was pared by 4 bases and J by 3 bases, with 21 bases between. The V gene's germline CDR1 is SEHNR and CDR2 FQNEAQ (reference sequence). Here the CDR3 reads CASSSIRSGRRDTGELFF. CDR3 nucleotides: TGTGCCAGCAGCTCCATTAGGTCGGGGCGGCGGGACACCGGGGAGCTGTTTTTT.

The chain combines TRBV11-2 with TRBJ1-1; 9 nucleotides align to TRBD1. V was pared by 5 bases and J by 7 bases, with 5 bases of the junction left unmatched. This CDR3 comprises 13 residues. Germline CDR1 and CDR2: SGHAT and FQNNGV. The CDR3 nucleotides are TGTGCCAGCAGCGACCGGGACAGGGTTGAAGCTTTCTTT. It translates to CASSDRDRVEAFF.

The chain carries TRBV7-4 and TRBJ1-5; D is unresolved. Germline V lookup: CDR1 SGHVT, CDR2 SQSDAQ. V was shortened by 2 bases and J by 0 bases, with 14 bases between the two germline ends. This CDR3 contains 17 residues. The DNA of the CDR3 is TGTGCCAGCAGCTTATCCCTACAGCCATATAGCAATCAGCCCCAGCATTTT. It specifies CASSLSLQPYSNQPQHF.

This clonotype was detected many times. This rearrangement joins TRBV7-8 to TRBJ2-7; D might be TRBD1 (5 bases). Germline V CDR1 and CDR2: SGHVS, FQNEAQ. CDR3 size: 18 residues. The V end was cut by 0 bases, the J end by 2 bases, with 20 bases between. The CDR3 spells CASSLAFSPLAQAYEQYF. For the CDR3, the DNA is TGTGCCAGCAGCTTAGCGTTCAGTCCCCTCGCACAGGCCTACGAGCAGTACTTC.

V gene TRBV24-1 combines with J gene TRBJ1-2, with D maybe TRBD1 (6 bases). Germline loops: CDR1 KGHDR, CDR2 SFDVKD. This CDR3 has 14 amino acids. Trimming removed 11 bases at V and 3 bases at J, with 18 bases between. CDR3 amino acids: CASKVTGPYYGYTF. CDR3 DNA: TGTGCCAGCAAAGTGACAGGACCTTACTATGGCTACACCTTC.

V usage is TRBV9 and J usage is TRBJ1-2; a possible D gene is TRBD1 (6 bases). The CDR3 extends over 17 amino acids. Germline CDR1 reads SGDLS; CDR2 reads YYNGEE. Trimming left V 2 bases short and J 3 bases short, with 20 bases between. This CDR3 is CASSVEGGRVGDYGYTF. DNA of the CDR3: TGTGCCAGCAGCGTTGAAGGGGGACGGGTTGGGGACTATGGCTACACCTTC.

Concerning this clonotype: Being one base from a much bigger clone, this may be a read error. The chain combines TRBV2 with TRBJ1-2; tentatively, D is TRBD1 (5 bases). Trimming removed 8 bases at V and 9 bases at J, with 13 bases between. The germline CDR1 and CDR2 sequences are SNHLY and FYNNEI. This CDR3 contains 11 residues. CDR3 sequence reads: CASLDWGSYTF. The DNA for the CDR3 is TGTGCCAGCTTGGACTGGGGGAGCTACACCTTC.

The chain recombines TRBV20-1 with TRBJ1-6, with D possibly being TRBD1 (5 bases). The CDR3 contains 19 residues. V gave up 6 bases and J gave up 9 bases, with 33 bases separating them. CDR1 is DFQATT and CDR2 is SNEGSKA in the germline V gene (reference sequence). The CDR3 bases are TGCAGTGCCCCCCCCCCTGGTGCGAGAGTATTAAGCGGGGGTTCACCCCTCCACTTT. This gives the protein CSAPPPGARVLSGGSPLHF.

The rearrangement links TRBV9 to TRBJ2-5; D gene uncertain. CDR3 length: 13 amino acids. V was shortened by 0 bases and J by 4 bases, with 7 bases between the two germline ends. The germline gives CDR1 SGDLS, CDR2 YYNGEE. CDR3 sequence reads: CASSVDLGETQYF. In DNA form, the CDR3 reads TGTGCCAGCAGCGTAGATCTTGGAGAGACCCAGTACTTC.

In its sample, this clonotype was seen many times. V is TRBV24-1 and J is TRBJ1-2, with unresolved D. Trimming took off 6 bases at V and 3 bases at J, with 10 bases between the two ends. This CDR3 has 13 residues. Germline assignment: CDR1 KGHDR and CDR2 SFDVKD. CDR3 sequence: CATSISLDYGYTF. The CDR3 coding sequence is TGTGCCACCAGTATATCTCTCGACTATGGCTACACCTTC.

The rearrangement uses TRBV7-9 and TRBJ1-1, with TRBD1 identical over 8 bases. The CDR3 extends over 18 amino acids. Germline values: CDR1 SEHNR, CDR2 FQNEAQ (reference sequence). The J segment lost 1 base and the V segment lost 6 bases, leaving 16 bases of the junction unmatched. The CDR3 sequence is CASRPMDRVPDQNTEAFF. The DNA for the CDR3 is TGTGCCAGCAGACCCATGGACAGGGTGCCAGACCAGAACACTGAAGCTTTCTTT.

This clonotype was seen a few times. The chain has TRBV29-1 and TRBJ2-5, with TRBD1 matching over 7 bases. The germline gives CDR1 SQVTM, CDR2 ANQGSEA. The CDR3 contains 14 residues. The ends lost 7 bases at V and 7 bases at J; junction bases unmatched: 15. The CDR3 DNA follows: TGCAGCGGGGGGAGTCAGGGGGAATACGGGACCCAGTACTTC. Protein sequence: CSGGSQGEYGTQYF.

This sequence joins TRBV6-5 and TRBJ2-7, with 8 bases lining up with TRBD2. The CDR3 contains 14 residues. With V trimmed by 6 bases and J by 4 bases, 8 bases remained unmatched. Germline CDR1 MNHEY, CDR2 SVGAGI. DNA for the CDR3: TGTGCCAGCAGCTTCAGCGGGAGTGGGTACGAGCAGTACTTC. It codes for CASSFSGSGYEQYF.

This chain links TRBV5-4 with TRBJ2-7; tentatively, D is TRBD1 (6 bases). The V and J ends lost 4 bases and 5 bases respectively, with 13 bases between them. Germline V gene data show CDR1 as SGHNT and CDR2 as YYREEE (reference sequence). The CDR3 totals 13 residues. Written as DNA, the CDR3 is TGTGCCAGCAGCGCCAATAACAGGGACGAGCAGTACTTC. Its protein product is CASSANNRDEQYF.

This chain links TRBV29-1 with TRBJ1-3; D possibly corresponds to TRBD1 (5 bases). Trimming removed 4 bases at V and 1 base at J, with 14 bases between. The CDR3 covers 15 residues. Per the germline V gene, CDR1 is SQVTM and CDR2 is ANQGSEA. The DNA for the CDR3 is TGCAGCGTTGTTCCCCTCCAGGGATCTGGAAACACCATATATTTT. It encodes CSVVPLQGSGNTIYF.